This T cell receptor (beta chain) was found in a study of CD8 T cells in ankylosing spondylitis. V shed 0 bases and J shed 8 bases, with 16 bases lying between them. Germline assignment: CDR1 DFQATT and CDR2 SNEGSKA (reference sequence). The length of the CDR3 is 15 residues. By quantitative 5'-RACE with molecular barcodes, the TCR beta libraries were made. TCRdb fed the 5' RACE reads into MiXCR, producing one record per CDR3 protein. The sample lists 150,000 to 200,000 distinct CDR3 sequences; about 32% were seen once. The clonotype comes from a male donor with ankylosing spondylitis. Sequencing input: synovial fluid, either unsorted or a sorted T cell fraction (not recorded which). The chain has TRBV20-1 and TRBJ1-4, with a weak D call TRBD1 (6 bases). The CDR3 sequence is CSARDGRGILEKLFF. CDR3 nucleotides: TGCAGTGCTAGAGATGGCAGGGGAATATTGGAAAAACTGTTTTTT.